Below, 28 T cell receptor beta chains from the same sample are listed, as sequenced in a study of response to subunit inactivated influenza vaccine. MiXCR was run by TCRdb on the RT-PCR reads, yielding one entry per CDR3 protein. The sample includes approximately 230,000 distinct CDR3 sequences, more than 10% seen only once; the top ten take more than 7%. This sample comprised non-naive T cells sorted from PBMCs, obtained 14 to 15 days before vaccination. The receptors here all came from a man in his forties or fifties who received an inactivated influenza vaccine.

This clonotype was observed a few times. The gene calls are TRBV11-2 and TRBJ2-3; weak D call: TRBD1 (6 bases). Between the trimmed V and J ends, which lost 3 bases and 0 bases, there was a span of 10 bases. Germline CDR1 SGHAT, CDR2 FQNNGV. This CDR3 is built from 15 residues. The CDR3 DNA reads TGTGCCAGCAGCTTCGGGACACCTAGCACAGATACGCAGTATTTT. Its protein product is CASSFGTPSTDTQYF.

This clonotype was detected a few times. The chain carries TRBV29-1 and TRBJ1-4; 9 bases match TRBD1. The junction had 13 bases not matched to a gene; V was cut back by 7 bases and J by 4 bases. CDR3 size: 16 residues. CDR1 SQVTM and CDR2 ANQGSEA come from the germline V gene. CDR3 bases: TGCAGCGCTAGTGGGCCAACAGGGGGCCTTAATGAAAAACTGTTTTTT. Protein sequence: CSASGPTGGLNEKLFF.

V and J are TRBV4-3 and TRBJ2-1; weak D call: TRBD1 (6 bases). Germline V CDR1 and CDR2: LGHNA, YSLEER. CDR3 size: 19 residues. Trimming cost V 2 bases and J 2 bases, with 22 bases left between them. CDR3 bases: TGCGCCAGCAGCCAATATTACACATTACCGGGACAAACCTACAATGAGCAGTTCTTC. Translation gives CASSQYYTLPGQTYNEQFF.

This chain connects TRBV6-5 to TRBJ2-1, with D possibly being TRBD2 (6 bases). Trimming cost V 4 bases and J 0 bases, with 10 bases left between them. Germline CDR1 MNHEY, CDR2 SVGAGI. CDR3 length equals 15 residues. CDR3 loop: CASSSGTHSYNEQFF. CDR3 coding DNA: TGTGCCAGCAGTTCCGGGACTCACTCCTACAATGAGCAGTTCTTC.

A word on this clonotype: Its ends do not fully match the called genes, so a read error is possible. The CDR3 DNA reads as TGTGCCAGCAGCCTCAGGCATATGGAGACCCAGGACTTC. It codes for CASSLRHMETQDF. V and J are TRBV9 and TRBJ2-5; D gene unclear. This CDR3 spans 13 amino acids. From germline, CDR1 is SGDLS and CDR2 YYNGEE. The full variable domain, completed using reference TRBV9 and TRBJ2-5, is DSGVTQTPKHLITATGQRVTLRCSPRSGDLSVYWYQQSLDQGLQFLIQYYNGEERAKGNILERFSAQQFPDLHSELNLSSLELGDSALYFCASSLRHMETQDFGPGTRLLVL.

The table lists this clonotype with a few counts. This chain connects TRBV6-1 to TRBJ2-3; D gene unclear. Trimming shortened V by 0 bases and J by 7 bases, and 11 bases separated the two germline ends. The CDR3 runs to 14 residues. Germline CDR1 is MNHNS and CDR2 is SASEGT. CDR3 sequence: CASSEALEFNTQYF. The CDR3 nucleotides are TGTGCCAGCAGTGAAGCGCTGGAGTTCAATACGCAGTATTTT.

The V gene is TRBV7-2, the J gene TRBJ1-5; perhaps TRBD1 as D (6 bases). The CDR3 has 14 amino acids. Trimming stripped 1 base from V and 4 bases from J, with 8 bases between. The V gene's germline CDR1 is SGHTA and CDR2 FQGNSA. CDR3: CASSLDTGNQPQHF. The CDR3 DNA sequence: TGTGCCAGCAGCTTAGATACAGGGAATCAGCCCCAGCATTTT.

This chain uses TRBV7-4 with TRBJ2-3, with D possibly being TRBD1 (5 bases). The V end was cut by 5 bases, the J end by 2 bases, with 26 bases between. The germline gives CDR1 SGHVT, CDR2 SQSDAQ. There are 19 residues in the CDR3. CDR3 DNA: TGTGCCAGCAGCCCTGATAGAAAATCCAGGGCTAACTACACAGATACGCAGTATTTT. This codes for CASSPDRKSRANYTDTQYF.

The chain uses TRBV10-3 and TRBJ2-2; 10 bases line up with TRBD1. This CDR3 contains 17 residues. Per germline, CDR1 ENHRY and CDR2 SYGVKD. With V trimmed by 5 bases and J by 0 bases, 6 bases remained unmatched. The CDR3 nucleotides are TGTGCCATCAGTCACAGACAGGGGGCCACGAACACCGGGGAGCTGTTTTTT. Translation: CAISHRQGATNTGELFF.

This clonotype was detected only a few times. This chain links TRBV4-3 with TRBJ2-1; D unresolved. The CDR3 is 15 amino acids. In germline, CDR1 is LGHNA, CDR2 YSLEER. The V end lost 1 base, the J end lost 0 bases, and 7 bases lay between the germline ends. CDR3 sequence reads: CASSQADTSYNEQFF. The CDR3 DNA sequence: TGCGCCAGCAGCCAAGCTGACACCTCCTACAATGAGCAGTTCTTC.

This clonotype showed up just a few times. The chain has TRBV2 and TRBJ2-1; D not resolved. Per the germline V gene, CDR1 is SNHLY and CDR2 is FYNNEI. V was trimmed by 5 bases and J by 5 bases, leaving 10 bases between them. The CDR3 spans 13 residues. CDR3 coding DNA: TGTGCCAGCAGTCCCATCAGGCACAATGAGCAGTTCTTC. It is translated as CASSPIRHNEQFF.

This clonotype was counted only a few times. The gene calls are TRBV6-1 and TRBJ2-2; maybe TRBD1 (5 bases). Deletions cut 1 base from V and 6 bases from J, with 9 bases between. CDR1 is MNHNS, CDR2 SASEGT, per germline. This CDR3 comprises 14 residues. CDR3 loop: CASSEGLGAGELFF. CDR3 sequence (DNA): TGTGCCAGCAGTGAAGGGTTAGGGGCCGGGGAGCTGTTTTTT.

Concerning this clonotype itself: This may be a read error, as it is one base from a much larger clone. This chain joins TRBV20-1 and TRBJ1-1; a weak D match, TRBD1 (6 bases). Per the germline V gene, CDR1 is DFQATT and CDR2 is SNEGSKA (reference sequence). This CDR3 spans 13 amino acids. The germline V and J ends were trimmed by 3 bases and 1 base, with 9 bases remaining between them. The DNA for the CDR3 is TGCAGTGCTAGCTCCAGGGGGAACACTGAAGCTTTCTTT. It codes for CSASSRGNTEAFF.

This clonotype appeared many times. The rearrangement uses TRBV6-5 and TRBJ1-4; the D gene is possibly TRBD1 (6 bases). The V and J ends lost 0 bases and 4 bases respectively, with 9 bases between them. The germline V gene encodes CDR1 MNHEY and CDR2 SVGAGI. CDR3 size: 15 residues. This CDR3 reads CASSYSGQHNEKLFF. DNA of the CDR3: TGTGCCAGCAGTTACTCAGGACAGCATAATGAAAAACTGTTTTTT.

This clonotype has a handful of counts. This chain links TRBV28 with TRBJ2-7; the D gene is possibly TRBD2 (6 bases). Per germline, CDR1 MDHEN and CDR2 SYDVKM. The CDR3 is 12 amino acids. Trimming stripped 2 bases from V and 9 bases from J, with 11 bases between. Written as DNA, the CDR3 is TGTGCCAGCAGTTTAGGGAGGAGTTCGCAGTACTTC. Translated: CASSLGRSSQYF.

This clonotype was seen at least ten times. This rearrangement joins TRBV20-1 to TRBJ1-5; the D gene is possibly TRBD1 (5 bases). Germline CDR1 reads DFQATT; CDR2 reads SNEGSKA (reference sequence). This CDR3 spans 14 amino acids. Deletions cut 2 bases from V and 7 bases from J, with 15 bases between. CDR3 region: CSARILGGRQPQHF. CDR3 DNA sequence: TGCAGTGCTAGAATACTGGGGGGAAGGCAGCCCCAGCATTTT.

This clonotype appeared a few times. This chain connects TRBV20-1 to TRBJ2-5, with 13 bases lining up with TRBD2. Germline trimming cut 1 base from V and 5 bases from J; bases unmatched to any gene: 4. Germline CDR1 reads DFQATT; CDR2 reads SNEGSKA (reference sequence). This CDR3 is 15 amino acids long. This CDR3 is CSARVLAGGQETQYF. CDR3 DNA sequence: TGCAGTGCTAGAGTACTAGCGGGAGGGCAGGAGACCCAGTACTTC.

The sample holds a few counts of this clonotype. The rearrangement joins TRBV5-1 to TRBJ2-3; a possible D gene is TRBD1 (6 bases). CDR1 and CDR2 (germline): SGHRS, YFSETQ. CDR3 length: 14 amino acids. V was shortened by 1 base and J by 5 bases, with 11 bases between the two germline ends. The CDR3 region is CASSLNGGIDTQYF. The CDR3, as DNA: TGCGCCAGCAGCTTGAATGGGGGCATAGATACGCAGTATTTT.

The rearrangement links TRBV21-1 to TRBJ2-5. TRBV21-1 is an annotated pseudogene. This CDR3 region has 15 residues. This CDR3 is CASSSTWGRVQTQYF. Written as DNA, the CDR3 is TGTGCCAGCAGCAGCACGTGGGGTAGGGTTCAGACCCAGTACTTC.

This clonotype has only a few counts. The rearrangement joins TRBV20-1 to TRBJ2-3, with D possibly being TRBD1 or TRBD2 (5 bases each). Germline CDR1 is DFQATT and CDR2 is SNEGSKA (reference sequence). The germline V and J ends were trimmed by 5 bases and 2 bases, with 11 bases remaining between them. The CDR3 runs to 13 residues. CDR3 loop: CSAPAGTTDTQYF. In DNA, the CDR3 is TGCAGTGCTCCCGCAGGGACCACAGATACGCAGTATTTT.

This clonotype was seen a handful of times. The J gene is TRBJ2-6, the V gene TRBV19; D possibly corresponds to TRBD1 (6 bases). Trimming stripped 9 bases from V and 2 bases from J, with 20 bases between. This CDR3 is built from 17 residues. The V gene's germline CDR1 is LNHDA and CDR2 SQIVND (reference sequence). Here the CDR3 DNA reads TGTGCCAGCGTAGGGGGTCTTTTAACGCCTGGGGCCAACGTCCTGACTTTC. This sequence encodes CASVGGLLTPGANVLTF.

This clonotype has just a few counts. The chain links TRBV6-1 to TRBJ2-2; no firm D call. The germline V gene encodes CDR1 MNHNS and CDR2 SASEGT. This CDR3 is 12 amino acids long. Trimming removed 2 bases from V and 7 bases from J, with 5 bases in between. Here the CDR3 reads CASSEYGGELFF. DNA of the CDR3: TGTGCCAGCAGTGAATACGGCGGGGAGCTGTTTTTT.

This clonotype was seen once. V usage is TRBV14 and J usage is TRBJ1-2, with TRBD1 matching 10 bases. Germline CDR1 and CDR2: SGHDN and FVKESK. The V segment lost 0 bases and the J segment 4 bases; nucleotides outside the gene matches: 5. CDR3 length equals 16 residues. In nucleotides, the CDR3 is TGTGCCAGCAGCCAAGACCCGGGACAGGGGTTCTATGGCTACACCTTC. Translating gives CASSQDPGQGFYGYTF.

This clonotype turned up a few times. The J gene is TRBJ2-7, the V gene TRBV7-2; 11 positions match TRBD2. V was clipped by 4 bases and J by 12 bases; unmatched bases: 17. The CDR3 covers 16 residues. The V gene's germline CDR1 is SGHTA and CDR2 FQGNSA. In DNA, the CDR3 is TGTGCCAGCAGCTCCGCCCTGAGGCTAGCGGGAGGCCTTAGGTACTTC. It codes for CASSSALRLAGGLRYF.

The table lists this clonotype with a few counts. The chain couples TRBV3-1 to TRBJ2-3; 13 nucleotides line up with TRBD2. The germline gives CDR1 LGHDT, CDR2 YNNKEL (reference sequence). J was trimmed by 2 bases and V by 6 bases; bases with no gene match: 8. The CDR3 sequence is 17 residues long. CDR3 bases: TGTGCCAGCAGAGAACCCGGGACTAGCGGGGACACAGATACGCAGTATTTT. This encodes CASREPGTSGDTDTQYF.

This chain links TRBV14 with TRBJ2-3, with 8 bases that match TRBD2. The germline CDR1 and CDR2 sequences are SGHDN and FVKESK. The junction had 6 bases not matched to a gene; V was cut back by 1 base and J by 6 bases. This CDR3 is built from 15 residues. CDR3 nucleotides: TGTGCCAGCAGCCAAGGAACGGGAGGGCCTGATACGCAGTATTTT. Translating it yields CASSQGTGGPDTQYF.

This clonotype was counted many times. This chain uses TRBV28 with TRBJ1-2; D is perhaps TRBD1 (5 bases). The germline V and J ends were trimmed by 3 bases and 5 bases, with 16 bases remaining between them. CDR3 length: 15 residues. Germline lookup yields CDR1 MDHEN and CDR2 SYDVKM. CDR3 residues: CASSFSDTASYGYTF. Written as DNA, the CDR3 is TGTGCCAGCAGTTTCTCGGACACGGCCTCTTATGGCTACACCTTC.

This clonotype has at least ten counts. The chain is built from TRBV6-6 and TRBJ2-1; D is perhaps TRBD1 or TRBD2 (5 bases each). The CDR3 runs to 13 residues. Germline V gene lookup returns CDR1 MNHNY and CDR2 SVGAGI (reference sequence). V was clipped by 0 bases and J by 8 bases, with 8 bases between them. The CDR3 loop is CASSYSKGHEQFF. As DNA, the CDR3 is TGTGCCAGCAGTTACTCGAAGGGACATGAGCAGTTCTTC.